A single sample is the source of the 3 T cell receptor beta chains below, sequenced in a study of cytomegalovirus exposure and HLA in healthy donors. PCR involved 60 Vbeta and 13 Jbeta primers. Method: immunoSEQ multiplex PCR; TCRdb's copy keeps in-frame clones and lacks some. The repertoire holds 150,000 or so clones, around 80% seen once, with approximately 3.2% in the top ten. Sequencing was carried out using PBMCs. The receptors come from a man aged 18 to 30 in good health and CMV-seropositive.

DNA for the CDR3: TGCGCCAGCAGCTACAGGAACGAGGCACAGTTCTTC. It yields the protein CASSYRNEAQFF. The V call is TRBV5-1, the J call TRBJ2-1; maybe TRBD1 (5 bases). The CDR3 contains 12 residues. Trimming left V 3 bases short and J 13 bases short, with 14 bases between. Germline CDR1 is SGHRS and CDR2 is YFSETQ.

The sample holds a few counts of this clone. The chain has TRBV19 and TRBJ2-7; 8 bases align to TRBD1. Germline V gives CDR1 LNHDA, CDR2 SQIVND (reference sequence). J was trimmed by 5 bases and V by 5 bases; bases with no gene match: 11. The CDR3 extends over 15 amino acids. As DNA, the CDR3 is TGTGCCAGTAGTCCTGGCTGGACAGGGTCGGACGAGCAGTACTTC. Translation gives CASSPGWTGSDEQYF.

V usage is TRBV15 and J usage is TRBJ2-1; D call uncertain. The CDR3 is made up of 11 amino acids. Germline V gene lookup returns CDR1 LNHNV and CDR2 YYDKDF (reference sequence). Trimming pared 0 bases from V and 15 bases from J, leaving 9 bases between. This CDR3 reads CATSRETSMFF. For the CDR3, the DNA is TGTGCCACCAGCAGAGAAACTTCAATGTTCTTC.